These 10 T cell receptor beta chains originate from one sample sequenced in a study of cytomegalovirus exposure and HLA in healthy donors. The PCR made use of 60 Vbeta and 13 Jbeta primers. Method: immunoSEQ multiplex PCR; TCRdb's copy keeps in-frame clones and lacks some. The data contain 85,000 to 120,000 clones, 70% to 80% of them singletons. The sequenced material came from PBMCs. Every receptor here comes from a boy aged 10-17 years in good health and CMV-seronegative.

Written as DNA, the CDR3 is TGTGCCATCAGGGCAGGGGGTTCCTACGAGCAGTACTTC. Translating gives CAIRAGGSYEQYF. The chain is built from TRBV10-3 and TRBJ2-7; TRBD1 aligns across 7 bases. V dropped 6 bases and J dropped 1; count of bases not matched to a gene: 3. The CDR3 spans 13 residues. Per the germline V gene, CDR1 is ENHRY and CDR2 is SYGVKD.

This chain uses TRBV30 with TRBJ1-5, with TRBD1 as a possible D gene (5 bases). CDR1 is GTSNPN, CDR2 SVGIG, per germline (reference sequence). V was pared by 3 bases and J by 1 base, with 10 bases between. The CDR3 extends over 14 amino acids. The CDR3 sequence is CAWRLDKSNQPQHF. CDR3 bases: TGTGCCTGGAGGTTGGACAAAAGCAATCAGCCCCAGCATTTT.

V and J are TRBV5-4 and TRBJ1-3, with 10 bases lining up with TRBD1. Germline assignment: CDR1 SGHNT and CDR2 YYREEE (reference sequence). The CDR3 runs to 16 residues. The junction had 4 bases not matched to a gene; V was cut back by 0 bases and J by 4 bases. CDR3 in DNA: TGTGCCAGCAGCTTGGGACAGGGGGCATCCGGAAACACCATATATTTT. Translation: CASSLGQGASGNTIYF.

V and J are TRBV28 and TRBJ1-5; D remains unclear. V lost 7 bases, J lost 7 bases, and 5 bases lay in between. Germline-derived CDR1 and CDR2 are MDHEN and SYDVKM. The CDR3 sequence is 10 residues long. The CDR3 spells CASTRQPQHF. For the CDR3, the DNA is TGTGCCAGCACACGGCAGCCCCAGCATTTT. The whole variable domain, filled in from reference TRBV28 and TRBJ1-5, reads DVKVTQSSRYLVKRTGEKVFLECVQDMDHENMFWYRQDPGLGLRLIYFSYDVKMKEKGDIPEGYSVSREKKERFSLILESASTNQTSMYLCASTRQPQHFGDGTRLSIL.

The V and J genes are TRBV4-3 and TRBJ2-7, with 9 positions matching TRBD1. The germline CDR1 and CDR2 sequences are LGHNA and YSLEER. The CDR3 extends over 15 amino acids. Trimming took 0 bases from V and 7 from J; bases not matched to a gene: 7. The CDR3 protein is CASSQDTGGYWEQYF. As DNA, the CDR3 is TGCGCCAGCAGCCAAGATACAGGGGGCTATTGGGAGCAGTACTTC.

The rearrangement links TRBV13 to TRBJ2-5; 9 positions agree with TRBD1. V dropped 5 bases and J dropped 5; count of bases not matched to a gene: 6. Per germline, CDR1 PRHDT and CDR2 FYEKMQ (reference sequence). The length of the CDR3 is 14 residues. CDR3: CASSGQGMVETQYF. Written as DNA, the CDR3 is TGTGCCAGCAGCGGACAGGGGATGGTGGAGACCCAGTACTTC.

This clone was seen a handful of times. The chain combines TRBV7-3 with TRBJ2-7; D unresolved. The germline gives CDR1 SGHTA, CDR2 FQGTGA. V was clipped by 0 bases and J by 7 bases, with 10 bases between them. The CDR3 spans 13 residues. This CDR3 is CASSLTESGEQYF. The CDR3 DNA is TGTGCCAGCAGCTTAACAGAGTCAGGAGAGCAGTACTTC. Looking up the rest from reference TRBV7-3 and TRBJ2-7 gives the full variable domain: GAGVSQTPSNKVTEKGKYVELRCDPISGHTALYWYRQSLGQGPEFLIYFQGTGAADDSGLPNDRFFAVRPEGSVSTLKIQRTERGDSAVYLCASSLTESGEQYFGPGTRLTVT.

This clone was counted only a few times. The same CDR3 arises from other DNA sequences in this sample as well. The chain carries TRBV4-3 and TRBJ2-7; TRBD1 agrees at 9 bases. The V segment lost 6 bases and the J segment 2 bases; nucleotides outside the gene matches: 5. The CDR3 totals 14 residues. Germline V gives CDR1 LGHNA, CDR2 YSLEER. The DNA of the CDR3 is TGCGCCAGCAGTCCGGGACAGGGTGCCTACGAGCAGTACTTC. This sequence encodes CASSPGQGAYEQYF.

This clone turned up a few times. This chain joins TRBV2 and TRBJ1-6; the D is unclear. This CDR3 comprises 13 residues. Trimming cost V 6 bases and J 8 bases, with 11 bases left between them. The germline CDR1 and CDR2 sequences are SNHLY and FYNNEI. The CDR3 bases are TGTGCCAGCAGGGAGTTCAGTGATTCACCCCTCCACTTT. Amino acids: CASREFSDSPLHF.

The V and J genes are TRBV30 and TRBJ1-2; D gene uncertain. V was pared by 5 bases and J by 2 bases, with 6 bases between. From germline, CDR1 is GTSNPN and CDR2 SVGIG (reference sequence). CDR3 length: 11 amino acids. In nucleotides, the CDR3 is TGTGCCTGGCGAGTGAACTATGGCTACACCTTC. As protein: CAWRVNYGYTF.